One sample yielded the 20 T cell receptor beta chains listed below, sequenced in a study of cytotoxic CD8 clonotypes in ibrutinib-treated CLL. Some clones are missing from TCRdb's copy, which holds only in-frame ones; the method was immunoSEQ multiplex PCR. The table records around 310,000 clones, just under 80% of them present only once. The sample was PBMCs, taken before ibrutinib treatment. The receptors here all came from a human donor with chronic lymphocytic leukemia.

Only one count was recorded for this clone. This chain uses TRBV4-1 with TRBJ2-1; D gene unclear. V was pared by 0 bases and J by 2 bases, with 14 bases between. This CDR3 has 17 residues. Germline V CDR1 and CDR2: MGHRA, YSYEKL. For the CDR3, the DNA is TGCGCCAGCAGCCAAGACATAGAGAGAACCACCTACAATGAGCAGTTCTTC. Translation gives CASSQDIERTTYNEQFF.

A single count supports this clone. The V gene is TRBV5-5, the J gene TRBJ2-5, with D possibly called TRBD1 or TRBD2 (5 bases each). Germline loops: CDR1 SGHKS, CDR2 YYEKEE (reference sequence). This CDR3 has 13 amino acids. V was shortened by 8 bases and J by 5 bases, with 16 bases between the two germline ends. CDR3 DNA: TGTGCCAGTCCCGCCGGGGCTGGGGAGACCCAGTACTTC. Its translation: CASPAGAGETQYF.

The chain carries TRBV28 and TRBJ2-5; D uncertain. Germline CDR1 reads MDHEN; CDR2 reads SYDVKM. The CDR3 is 12 amino acids. Trimming removed 5 bases from V and 4 bases from J, with 8 bases in between. Here the CDR3 DNA reads TGTGCCAGCAGTGTAGGCTTAGAGACCCAGTACTTC. Its protein product is CASSVGLETQYF. Supplemented by reference TRBV28 and TRBJ2-5, the full variable domain reads DVKVTQSSRYLVKRTGEKVFLECVQDMDHENMFWYRQDPGLGLRLIYFSYDVKMKEKGDIPEGYSVSREKKERFSLILESASTNQTSMYLCASSVGLETQYFGPGTRLLVL.

The CDR3 protein is CASSYSLSMEQYF. As DNA, the CDR3 is TGTGCCAGCAGTTACTCTTTGTCTATGGAGCAGTACTTC. The chain combines TRBV6-5 with TRBJ2-7; D is unclear. V lost 0 bases and J 7 bases, leaving 10 bases between the germline ends. Looked up from germline, CDR1 is MNHEY and CDR2 is SVGAGI. CDR3 length equals 13 residues.

This sequence joins TRBV28 and TRBJ1-5, with TRBD1 as a possible D gene (5 bases). The CDR3 consists of 16 residues. V gave up 5 bases and J gave up 2 bases, with 16 bases separating them. Per the germline V gene, CDR1 is MDHEN and CDR2 is SYDVKM. The CDR3 reads CASSPTGAWGNQPQHF. The DNA for the CDR3 is TGTGCCAGCAGTCCAACAGGAGCTTGGGGCAATCAGCCCCAGCATTTT.

The V gene is TRBV9, the J gene TRBJ2-7; D gene uncertain. Germline CDR1 SGDLS, CDR2 YYNGEE. V lost 0 bases and J 0 bases, leaving 7 bases between the germline ends. CDR3 length: 14 amino acids. The CDR3 bases are TGTGCCAGCAGCGTAGTCGATAGCTCCTACGAGCAGTACTTC. Translated: CASSVVDSSYEQYF. The full variable domain, rest sourced from reference TRBV9 and TRBJ2-7, is DSGVTQTPKHLITATGQRVTLRCSPRSGDLSVYWYQQSLDQGLQFLIQYYNGEERAKGNILERFSAQQFPDLHSELNLSSLELGDSALYFCASSVVDSSYEQYFGPGTRLTVT.

The chain has TRBV15 and TRBJ2-3, with D possibly being TRBD1 (5 bases). Trimming pared 5 bases from V and 4 bases from J, leaving 16 bases between. The CDR3 contains 15 residues. Germline CDR1 and CDR2: LNHNV and YYDKDF (reference sequence). The CDR3 loop reads CATSGQEGPADTQYF. Written as DNA, the CDR3 is TGTGCCACCAGCGGACAAGAAGGGCCAGCAGATACGCAGTATTTT.

This clone appeared once. The CDR3 sequence is CASSPKLVPSYNEQFF. The CDR3 DNA is TGTGCCAGCAGCCCAAAACTAGTTCCATCATACAATGAGCAGTTCTTC. This chain links TRBV7-6 with TRBJ2-1; D perhaps matches TRBD2 (5 bases). The CDR3 is 16 residues long. Trimming took off 5 bases at V and 4 bases at J, with 18 bases between the two ends. The V gene's germline CDR1 is SGHVS and CDR2 FNYEAQ.

This clone was observed a few times. This chain links TRBV28 with TRBJ2-3; D is uncertain. V dropped 6 bases and J dropped 2 bases, with 15 bases sitting between them. CDR1 MDHEN and CDR2 SYDVKM come from the germline V gene. This CDR3 has 15 residues. In nucleotides, the CDR3 is TGTGCCAGCAGCACCCATTATTGGGACACAGATACGCAGTATTTT. It translates to CASSTHYWDTDTQYF.

The chain employs TRBV5-1 and TRBJ2-1; TRBD2 matches at 10 bases. V lost 4 bases and J lost 6; bases outside the gene matches: 13. The CDR3 has 17 residues. CDR1 and CDR2 (germline): SGHRS, YFSETQ. CDR3 protein: CASSRAASGSRSNEQFF. CDR3 nucleotide sequence: TGCGCCAGCAGCCGGGCCGCTAGCGGGAGTAGGAGCAATGAGCAGTTCTTC.

The V and J genes are TRBV18 and TRBJ2-5; the match to TRBD1 covers 8 bases. Germline loops: CDR1 KGHSH, CDR2 LQKENI. The junction had 6 bases not matched to a gene; V was cut back by 1 base and J by 5 bases. The CDR3 sequence is 15 residues long. The CDR3: CASSPLQGARETQYF. As DNA, the CDR3 is TGTGCCAGCTCACCACTGCAGGGGGCTAGGGAGACCCAGTACTTC. The variable domain in full, with the rest retrieved from reference TRBV18 and TRBJ2-5, is NAGVMQNPRHLVRRRGQEARLRCSPMKGHSHVYWYRQLPEEGLKFMVYLQKENIIDESGMPKERFSAEFPKEGPSILRIQQVVRGDSAAYFCASSPLQGARETQYFGPGTRLLVL.

The chain links TRBV29-1 to TRBJ2-3; 10 bases fit TRBD2. Germline CDR1 reads SQVTM; CDR2 reads ANQGSEA. V lost 7 bases, J lost 3 bases, and 7 bases stayed unmatched. This CDR3 region has 14 residues. The CDR3 bases are TGCAGCGGGTCGGGACTAGCGATGACAGATACGCAGTATTTT. It encodes CSGSGLAMTDTQYF.

The chain combines TRBV7-8 with TRBJ2-5; TRBD2 aligns across 13 bases. Per germline, CDR1 SGHVS and CDR2 FQNEAQ. V was clipped by 7 bases and J by 9 bases; unmatched bases: 14. The CDR3 covers 16 residues. CDR3 nucleotide sequence: TGTGCCAGCACGCGAACCGGGACTAGCGGGAAATTGTCCCAGTACTTC. This translates into CASTRTGTSGKLSQYF.

The chain employs TRBV5-1 and TRBJ2-7, with TRBD2 matching over 9 bases. This CDR3 has 15 amino acids. Germline V gene data show CDR1 as SGHRS and CDR2 as YFSETQ. V shed 4 bases, J shed 3 bases, and the junction held 8 bases outside the gene matches. The CDR3: CASSQTGTSFYEQYF. In nucleotides, the CDR3 is TGCGCCAGCAGCCAGACCGGGACTAGCTTCTACGAGCAGTACTTC.

J is TRBJ1-2 and V is TRBV28, with TRBD1 identical over 7 bases. The CDR3 has 14 residues. Germline CDR1 MDHEN, CDR2 SYDVKM. Unmatched junction bases numbered 12, after V lost 6 bases and J lost 8 bases. The CDR3 sequence: CASSKQGPRGGYTF. CDR3 nucleotides: TGTGCCAGCAGCAAACAGGGGCCCCGGGGGGGCTACACCTTC.

The chain employs TRBV11-2 and TRBJ2-7; D uncertain. CDR1 SGHAT and CDR2 FQNNGV come from the germline V gene. CDR3 size: 12 residues. V was trimmed by 0 bases and J by 6 bases, leaving 6 bases between them. The CDR3, as DNA: TGTGCCAGCAGCTTAGATGGGATCGAGCAGTACTTC. Its translation is CASSLDGIEQYF.

This clone appeared a single time. The chain couples TRBV9 to TRBJ2-2; D gene uncertain. The CDR3 is made up of 15 amino acids. Germline values: CDR1 SGDLS, CDR2 YYNGEE. Between the trimmed V and J ends, which lost 0 bases and 1 base, there was a span of 7 bases. For the CDR3, the DNA is TGTGCCAGCAGCGTAGACCCCCTGAACACCGGGGAGCTGTTTTTT. It translates to CASSVDPLNTGELFF.

This chain connects TRBV10-3 to TRBJ2-2, with TRBD2 matching 14 bases. V shed 6 bases, J shed 5 bases, and the junction held 14 bases outside the gene matches. The CDR3 runs 19 residues. CDR1 and CDR2 from the germline V gene are ENHRY and SYGVKD. CDR3 in amino acids: CAIRRTSGRKGPGTGELFF. The DNA of the CDR3 is TGTGCCATCAGACGGACTAGCGGGAGGAAGGGCCCAGGGACCGGGGAGCTGTTTTTT.

The V gene is TRBV30, the J gene TRBJ2-5; 7 bases fit TRBD2. From germline, CDR1 is GTSNPN and CDR2 SVGIG (reference sequence). J gave up 4 bases and V 4 bases, and 6 bases lay outside the gene matches. The CDR3 extends over 13 amino acids. The CDR3 DNA is TGTGCCTGGACGGGGGGATTTCGAGAGACCCAGTACTTC. Protein product: CAWTGGFRETQYF.

The chain recombines TRBV9 with TRBJ2-1; the match to TRBD2 covers 7 bases. Trimming took 3 bases from V and 5 from J; bases not matched to a gene: 8. Germline V gene data show CDR1 as SGDLS and CDR2 as YYNGEE. The CDR3 totals 15 residues. Written as DNA, the CDR3 is TGTGCCAGCAGCGAGGGAGCGGGATGGGACAATGAGCAGTTCTTC. Encoded protein: CASSEGAGWDNEQFF.